These 27 T cell receptor beta chains originate from one sample sequenced in a study of CD8+ T cells in alopecia areata. Sequencing templates came from extracted RNA that was reverse transcribed into cDNA. TCRdb's copy holds only in-frame clones and misses some; the assay was immunoSEQ multiplex PCR. The sample holds tens of thousands of clones; just over 70% are singletons and the top ten take 17%. Treatment specified: oral pan-JAK inhibitor, 5-10 mg twice daily. The material sequenced was CD8+ T cells sorted from blood, taken at approximately week 42, from a patient treated with tofacitinib. These receptors were obtained from a human donor with alopecia areata.

This clone was counted only a few times. The chain uses TRBV6-5 and TRBJ2-1, with D possibly being TRBD2 (5 bases). The CDR3 runs to 13 residues. Trimming stripped 4 bases from V and 8 bases from J, with 12 bases between. CDR1 MNHEY and CDR2 SVGAGI come from the germline V gene. CDR3 protein: CASSFGLGDEQFF. Here the CDR3 DNA reads TGTGCCAGCAGTTTCGGACTGGGAGATGAGCAGTTCTTC.

CDR3 bases: TGCAGCGTTGGGGATACCTACGAGCAGTACTTC. This encodes CSVGDTYEQYF. The chain joins TRBV29-1 to TRBJ2-7, with D unresolved. The germline V gene has CDR1 SQVTM and CDR2 ANQGSEA. Trimming took 4 bases from V and 2 from J, leaving 6 bases between them. The CDR3 totals 11 residues.

The chain couples TRBV4-1 to TRBJ2-1, with D uncertain. The CDR3 consists of 10 residues. Germline-derived CDR1 and CDR2 are MGHRA and YSYEKL. V lost 3 bases and J lost 13, with 7 bases in between. CDR3 sequence (DNA): TGCGCCAGCAGCCAGGACGAACAGTTCTTC. Translating it yields CASSQDEQFF.

V usage is TRBV6-6 and J usage is TRBJ1-5; D uncertain. Germline CDR1 reads MNHNY; CDR2 reads SVGAGI (reference sequence). The V end lost 0 bases, the J end lost 8 bases, and 8 bases lay between the germline ends. The CDR3 sequence is 13 residues long. The chain's CDR3 is CASSYSPSEPQHF. The CDR3 DNA follows: TGTGCCAGCAGTTACTCACCGTCCGAGCCCCAGCATTTT.

This chain joins TRBV30 and TRBJ2-5, with 10 bases fitting TRBD2. The J call is uncertain, as TRBJ2-7 better fits the DNA end. CDR3 size: 12 residues. In germline, CDR1 is GTSNPN, CDR2 SVGIG (reference sequence). The CDR3 reads CAWRGTSDEQYF. CDR3 sequence (DNA): TGTGCCTGGAGGGGGACTAGCGACGAGCAGTACTTC.

This rearrangement joins TRBV14 to TRBJ2-7; either TRBD1 or TRBD2 may supply D (5 bases each). Germline CDR1 is SGHDN and CDR2 is FVKESK. Trimming pared 0 bases from V and 9 bases from J, leaving 15 bases between. The CDR3 is made up of 14 amino acids. CDR3 sequence (DNA): TGTGCCAGCAGCCAAGATTTGATGGGACGGATGCAGTACTTC. Protein product: CASSQDLMGRMQYF. The whole variable domain, filled in from reference TRBV14 and TRBJ2-7, reads EAGVTQFPSHSVIEKGQTVTLRCDPISGHDNLYWYRRVMGKEIKFLLHFVKESKQDESGMPNNRFLAERTGGTYSTLKVQPAELEDSGVYFCASSQDLMGRMQYFGPGTRLTVT.

The V and J genes are TRBV29-1 and TRBJ1-3; no clear D gene. This CDR3 has 16 residues. The V gene's germline CDR1 is SQVTM and CDR2 ANQGSEA. V was pared by 4 bases and J by 0 bases, with 16 bases between. For the CDR3, the DNA is TGCAGCGTTGCCCGGGATTCTTACAGCTCTGGAAACACCATATATTTT. Residues: CSVARDSYSSGNTIYF.

The chain links TRBV5-1 to TRBJ1-1, with D tentatively TRBD1 (5 bases). Per germline, CDR1 SGHRS and CDR2 YFSETQ. Trimming removed 0 bases at V and 6 bases at J, with 12 bases between. The CDR3 covers 14 residues. The DNA for the CDR3 is TGCGCCAGCAGCTTGGCCGGGGGTAGGGCTGAAGCTTTCTTT. Its protein is CASSLAGGRAEAFF. Supplemented by reference TRBV5-1 and TRBJ1-1, the full variable domain reads KAGVTQTPRYLIKTRGQQVTLSCSPISGHRSVSWYQQTPGQGLQFLFEYFSETQRNKGNFPGRFSGRQFSNSRSEMNVSTLELGDSALYLCASSLAGGRAEAFFGQGTRLTVV.

This clone was counted only a few times. The chain combines TRBV11-2 with TRBJ2-7, with D possibly being TRBD2 (6 bases). Looked up from germline, CDR1 is SGHAT and CDR2 is FQNNGV. V was trimmed by 4 bases and J by 4 bases, leaving 14 bases between them. The CDR3 spans 14 residues. DNA of the CDR3: TGTGCCAGCAGCTACTCGACGGGACTTTACGAGCAGTACTTC. Encoded protein: CASSYSTGLYEQYF.

Details on this clone: At one of its ends the junction is not consistent with the germline gene, which may arise from a read error. The same CDR3 is also encoded by other DNA sequences in this sample. This chain uses TRBV30 with TRBJ1-5; a weak D match, TRBD1 (5 bases). Germline values: CDR1 GTSNPN, CDR2 SVGIG (reference sequence). This CDR3 has 13 amino acids. CDR3 sequence reads: CAWSGSGNQPQHF. In DNA form, the CDR3 reads TGTGCCTGGAGTGGGTCAGGGAATCAGCCCCAGCACTTT.

This clone showed up just once. V is TRBV4-3 and J is TRBJ1-4; D perhaps matches TRBD1 (5 bases). This CDR3 comprises 14 residues. Trimming removed 6 bases from V and 6 bases from J, with 14 bases in between. Germline-derived CDR1 and CDR2 are LGHNA and YSLEER. DNA for the CDR3: TGCGCCAGCAGAAACCAGGGAATGGATGAAAAACTGTTTTTT. Translation: CASRNQGMDEKLFF.

The chain is built from TRBV30 and TRBJ2-1; D is unresolved. V lost 0 bases, J lost 0 bases, and 9 bases lay in between. CDR3 length: 15 residues. The germline V gene has CDR1 GTSNPN and CDR2 SVGIG (reference sequence). In DNA form, the CDR3 reads TGTGCCTGGAGTGTATATCAGAGCTCCTACAATGAGCAGTTCTTC. It translates to CAWSVYQSSYNEQFF.

This clone appeared a single time. The CDR3, as DNA: TGTGCCAGCAGCCCTCGGACAGGATCGGCAGATACGCAGTATTTT. Its protein is CASSPRTGSADTQYF. The rearrangement joins TRBV9 to TRBJ2-3, with 7 bases identical to TRBD1. V lost 4 bases, J lost 4 bases, and 9 bases stayed unmatched. CDR3 length: 15 amino acids. Germline CDR1 SGDLS, CDR2 YYNGEE. The full variable domain, in which reference TRBV9 and TRBJ2-3 provide the parts outside the CDR3, is DSGVTQTPKHLITATGQRVTLRCSPRSGDLSVYWYQQSLDQGLQFLIQYYNGEERAKGNILERFSAQQFPDLHSELNLSSLELGDSALYFCASSPRTGSADTQYFGPGTRLTVL.

This clone has a single count. The V and J genes are TRBV12-2 and TRBJ2-7; the listed D gene, TRBD2, was not tested against the DNA. TRBV12-2 is an annotated pseudogene. The CDR3 consists of 15 residues. CDR3 in DNA: TGTGCAAGTCGCCCCATAGCGGGGGGACTATACGAGCAGTACTTC. As protein: CASRPIAGGLYEQYF.

The chain couples TRBV29-1 to TRBJ1-4, with 9 positions matching TRBD1. Germline V CDR1 and CDR2: SQVTM, ANQGSEA. The CDR3 is 15 residues long. V trimming: 0 bases; J trimming: 7 bases; junction bases outside the gene matches: 6. CDR3 loop: CSVEDPQGAGEKLFF. Here the CDR3 DNA reads TGCAGCGTTGAAGACCCACAGGGGGCGGGTGAAAAACTGTTTTTT.

V gene TRBV4-3 combines with J gene TRBJ2-1; D possibly corresponds to TRBD1 (6 bases). V lost 0 bases, J lost 9 bases, and 18 bases lay in between. The CDR3 is made up of 16 amino acids. The V gene's germline CDR1 is LGHNA and CDR2 YSLEER. The CDR3 reads CASSQDGAGDGIEQFF. CDR3 DNA: TGCGCCAGCAGCCAAGATGGCGCAGGGGATGGGATTGAGCAGTTCTTC.

This rearrangement joins TRBV11-2 to TRBJ2-3; possible D gene TRBD2, 6 bases. The CDR3 covers 16 residues. CDR1 is SGHAT, CDR2 FQNNGV, per germline. Trimming removed 4 bases at V and 0 bases at J, with 14 bases between. In nucleotides, the CDR3 is TGTGCCAGCAGCTCGAGAGTTGGGGGGAGCACAGATACGCAGTATTTT. It translates to CASSSRVGGSTDTQYF.

In this sample, this clone turned up a few times. V gene TRBV19 combines with J gene TRBJ1-1; D not resolved. The CDR3 length is 13 residues. Germline loops: CDR1 LNHDA, CDR2 SQIVND (reference sequence). The ends were cut back, 3 bases at V and 0 bases at J, with 5 bases in the middle. The CDR3 loop reads CASSILLNTEAFF. The CDR3, as DNA: TGTGCCAGTAGTATTCTTTTGAACACTGAAGCTTTCTTT.

The chain carries TRBV5-6 and TRBJ2-7, with 12 bases identical to TRBD1. The CDR3 is 16 residues long. The germline CDR1 and CDR2 sequences are SGHDT and YYEEEE. The V gene end was trimmed by 3 bases and the J gene end by 4 bases; junction bases not matched to a gene: 8. CDR3 sequence: CASSSVGTGGLYEQYF. CDR3 sequence (DNA): TGTGCCAGCAGCTCAGTCGGGACAGGGGGCCTATACGAGCAGTACTTC.

The chain recombines TRBV2 with TRBJ1-1; D call uncertain. Germline loops: CDR1 SNHLY, CDR2 FYNNEI. The CDR3 runs to 12 residues. Trimming cost V 7 bases and J 6 bases, with 12 bases left between them. Here the CDR3 reads CASTPSGAEAFF. As DNA, the CDR3 is TGTGCCAGCACTCCCAGTGGGGCTGAAGCTTTCTTT.

This clone was counted only a few times. The chain couples TRBV6-5 to TRBJ2-7, with D uncertain. Germline CDR1 is MNHEY and CDR2 is SVGAGI. This CDR3 spans 15 amino acids. Trimming shortened V by 4 bases and J by 3 bases, and 16 bases separated the two germline ends. This CDR3 is CASSSVTQAGYEQYF. In DNA, the CDR3 is TGTGCCAGCAGTTCAGTCACGCAAGCAGGCTACGAGCAGTACTTC.

V is TRBV5-1 and J is TRBJ2-3, with D possibly matching TRBD1 (5 bases). The germline V gene encodes CDR1 SGHRS and CDR2 YFSETQ. V was pared by 0 bases and J by 6 bases, with 14 bases between. The CDR3 length is 15 residues. This CDR3 reads CASSLGTGGYDTQYF. The DNA of the CDR3 is TGCGCCAGCAGCTTGGGAACAGGTGGATATGATACGCAGTATTTT.

This clone has a handful of counts. This chain links TRBV14 with TRBJ2-1; 10 bases align to TRBD2. The CDR3 runs 15 residues. The germline V gene has CDR1 SGHDN and CDR2 FVKESK. V lost 6 bases and J lost 8; bases outside the gene matches: 10. The CDR3 nucleotides are TGTGCCAGCAGTCTACTAGCGGGGTTACTACATGAGCAGTTCTTC. Protein product: CASSLLAGLLHEQFF.

The chain recombines TRBV29-1 with TRBJ1-4; D gene unclear. Germline loops: CDR1 SQVTM, CDR2 ANQGSEA. This CDR3 is 14 amino acids long. V was clipped by 6 bases and J by 8 bases, with 19 bases between them. The CDR3 region is CSVRRSEGVEKLFF. The DNA for the CDR3 is TGCAGCGTCCGAAGGTCCGAAGGCGTAGAAAAACTGTTTTTT.

This clone was detected only once. The J gene is TRBJ1-1, the V gene TRBV7-8; 7 bases align to TRBD1. V lost 4 bases, J lost 2 bases, and 4 bases stayed unmatched. The CDR3 runs 14 residues. CDR1 is SGHVS, CDR2 FQNEAQ, per germline. CDR3 nucleotide sequence: TGTGCCAGCAGCTCTTGGACAGGCAACACTGAAGCTTTCTTT. This sequence encodes CASSSWTGNTEAFF. The full variable domain, completed using reference TRBV7-8 and TRBJ1-1, is GAGVSQSPRYKVAKRGQDVALRCDPISGHVSLFWYQQALGQGPEFLTYFQNEAQLDKSGLPSDRFFAERPEGSVSTLKIQRTQQEDSAVYLCASSSWTGNTEAFFGQGTRLTVV.

The V and J genes are TRBV4-3 and TRBJ2-1, with 9 bases aligning to TRBD1. Germline CDR1 reads LGHNA; CDR2 reads YSLEER. CDR3 length equals 16 residues. Losses at the gene ends were 1 base for V and 7 bases for J; bases not matched to a gene: 8. The CDR3 loop is CASSQAFGQGRNEQFF. The CDR3 coding sequence is TGCGCCAGCAGCCAAGCTTTCGGACAGGGGAGGAATGAGCAGTTCTTC.

This chain links TRBV10-2 with TRBJ1-1; 8 bases are a match to TRBD1. Per germline, CDR1 WSHSY and CDR2 SAAADI. V was pared by 6 bases and J by 4 bases, with 4 bases of the junction left unmatched. This CDR3 is built from 13 residues. The CDR3 DNA sequence: TGCGCCAGCAGACAGGGGGGGGTCACTGAAGCTTTCTTT. Its protein product is CASRQGGVTEAFF.